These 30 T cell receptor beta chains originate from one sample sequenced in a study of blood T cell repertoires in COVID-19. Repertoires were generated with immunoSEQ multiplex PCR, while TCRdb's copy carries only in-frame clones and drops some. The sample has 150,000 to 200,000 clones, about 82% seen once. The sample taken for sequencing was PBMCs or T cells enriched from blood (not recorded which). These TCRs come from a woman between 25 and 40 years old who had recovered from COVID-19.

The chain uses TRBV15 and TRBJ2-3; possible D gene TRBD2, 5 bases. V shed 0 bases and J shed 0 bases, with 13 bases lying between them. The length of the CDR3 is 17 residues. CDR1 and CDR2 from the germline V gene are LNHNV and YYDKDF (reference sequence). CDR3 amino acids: CATSRDYSGVSTDTQYF. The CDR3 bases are TGTGCCACCAGCAGAGATTACAGCGGAGTAAGCACAGATACGCAGTATTTT.

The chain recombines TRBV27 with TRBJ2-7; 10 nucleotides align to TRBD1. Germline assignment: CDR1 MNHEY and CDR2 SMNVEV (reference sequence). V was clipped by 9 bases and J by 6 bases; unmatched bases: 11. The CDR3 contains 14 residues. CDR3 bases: TGTGCCAGTAAGATCGGGACAGGGGTGGTCGAGCAGTACTTC. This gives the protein CASKIGTGVVEQYF.

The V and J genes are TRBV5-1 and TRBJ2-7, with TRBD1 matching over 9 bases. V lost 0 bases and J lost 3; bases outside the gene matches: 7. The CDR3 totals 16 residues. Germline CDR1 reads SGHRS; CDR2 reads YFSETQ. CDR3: CASSLGPGQGIYEQYF. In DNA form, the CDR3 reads TGCGCCAGCAGCTTGGGGCCGGGACAGGGAATCTACGAGCAGTACTTC.

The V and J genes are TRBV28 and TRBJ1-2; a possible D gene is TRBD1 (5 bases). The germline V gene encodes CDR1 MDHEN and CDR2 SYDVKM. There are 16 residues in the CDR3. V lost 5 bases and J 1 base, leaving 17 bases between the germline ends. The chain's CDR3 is CASSPPRGDINYGYTF. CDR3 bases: TGTGCCAGCAGTCCTCCCCGGGGGGATATTAACTATGGCTACACCTTC.

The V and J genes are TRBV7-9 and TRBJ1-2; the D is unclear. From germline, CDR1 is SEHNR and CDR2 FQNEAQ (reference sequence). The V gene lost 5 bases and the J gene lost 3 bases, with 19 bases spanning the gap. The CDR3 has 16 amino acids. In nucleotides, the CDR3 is TGTGCCAGCAGCCCACGCCCCGGGGAGATTGACTATGGCTACACCTTC. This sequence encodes CASSPRPGEIDYGYTF.

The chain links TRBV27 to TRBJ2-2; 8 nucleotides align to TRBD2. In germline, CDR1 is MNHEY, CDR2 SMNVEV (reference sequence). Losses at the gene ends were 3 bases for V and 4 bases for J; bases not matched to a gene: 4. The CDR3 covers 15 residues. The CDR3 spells CASSFSGTITGELFF. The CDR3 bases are TGTGCCAGCAGTTTTAGCGGGACTATCACCGGGGAGCTGTTTTTT.

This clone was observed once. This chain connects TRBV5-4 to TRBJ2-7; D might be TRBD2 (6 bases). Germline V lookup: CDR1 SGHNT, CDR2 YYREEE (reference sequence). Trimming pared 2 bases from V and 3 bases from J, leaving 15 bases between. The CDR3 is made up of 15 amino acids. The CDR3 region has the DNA TGTGCCAGCAGCTTTGGGGCGAAGGGACTCTACGAGCAGTACTTC. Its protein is CASSFGAKGLYEQYF.

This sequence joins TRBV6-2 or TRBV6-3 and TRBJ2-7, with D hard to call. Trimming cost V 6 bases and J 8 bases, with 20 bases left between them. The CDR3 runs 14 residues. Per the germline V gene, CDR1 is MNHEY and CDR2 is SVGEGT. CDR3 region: CASSPRDRVRQQYF. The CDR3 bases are TGTGCCAGCAGCCCGCGCGACCGGGTTCGGCAGCAGTACTTC.

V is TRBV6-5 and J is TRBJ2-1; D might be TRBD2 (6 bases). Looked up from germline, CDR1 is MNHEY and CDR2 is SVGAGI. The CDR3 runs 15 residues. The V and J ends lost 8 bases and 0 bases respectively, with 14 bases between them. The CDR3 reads CASPAGLSSYNEQFF. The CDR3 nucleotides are TGTGCCAGCCCGGCGGGGCTCAGCTCCTACAATGAGCAGTTCTTC.

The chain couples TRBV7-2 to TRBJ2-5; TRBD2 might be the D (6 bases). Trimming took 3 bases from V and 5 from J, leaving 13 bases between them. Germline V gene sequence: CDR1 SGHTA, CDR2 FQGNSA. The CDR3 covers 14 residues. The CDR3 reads CASSFAREEETQYF. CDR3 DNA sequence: TGTGCCAGCAGCTTCGCGAGGGAGGAGGAGACCCAGTACTTC.

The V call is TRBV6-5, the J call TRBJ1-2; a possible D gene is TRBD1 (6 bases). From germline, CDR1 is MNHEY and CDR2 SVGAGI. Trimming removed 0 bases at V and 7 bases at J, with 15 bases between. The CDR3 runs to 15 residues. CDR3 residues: CASSYSKLGAGGYTF. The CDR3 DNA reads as TGTGCCAGCAGTTACTCGAAATTGGGGGCTGGTGGCTACACCTTC.

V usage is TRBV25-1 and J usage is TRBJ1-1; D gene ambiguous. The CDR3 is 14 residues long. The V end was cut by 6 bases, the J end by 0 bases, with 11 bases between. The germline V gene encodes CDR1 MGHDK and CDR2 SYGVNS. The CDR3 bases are TGTGCCAGCAGCGCCTCGGTTCTGAACACTGAAGCTTTCTTT. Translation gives CASSASVLNTEAFF.

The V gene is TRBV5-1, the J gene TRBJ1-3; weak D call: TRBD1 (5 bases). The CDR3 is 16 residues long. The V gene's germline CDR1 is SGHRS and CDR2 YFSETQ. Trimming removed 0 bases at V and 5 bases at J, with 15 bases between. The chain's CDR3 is CASSLVGQGERNTIYF. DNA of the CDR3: TGCGCCAGCAGCTTGGTTGGGCAGGGCGAACGAAACACCATATATTTT.

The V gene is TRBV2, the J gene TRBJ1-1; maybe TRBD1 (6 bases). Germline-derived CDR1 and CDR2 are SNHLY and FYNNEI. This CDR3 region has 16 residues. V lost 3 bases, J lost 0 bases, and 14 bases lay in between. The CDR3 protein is CASSDSGGRLNTEAFF. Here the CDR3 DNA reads TGTGCCAGCAGTGATAGCGGGGGGCGCTTGAACACTGAAGCTTTCTTT.

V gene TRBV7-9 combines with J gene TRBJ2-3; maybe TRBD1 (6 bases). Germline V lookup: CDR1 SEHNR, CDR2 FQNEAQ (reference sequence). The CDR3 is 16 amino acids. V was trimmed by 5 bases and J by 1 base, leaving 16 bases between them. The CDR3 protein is CASSPVQGSRTDTQYF. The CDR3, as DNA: TGTGCCAGCAGCCCGGTGCAGGGGAGTCGCACAGATACGCAGTATTTT.

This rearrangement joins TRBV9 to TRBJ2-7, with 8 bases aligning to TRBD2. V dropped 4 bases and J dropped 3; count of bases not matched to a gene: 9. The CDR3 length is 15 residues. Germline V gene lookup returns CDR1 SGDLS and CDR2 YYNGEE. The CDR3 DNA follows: TGTGCCAGCAGCCGGGGGGGCGATCCCTTCTACGAGCAGTACTTC. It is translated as CASSRGGDPFYEQYF.

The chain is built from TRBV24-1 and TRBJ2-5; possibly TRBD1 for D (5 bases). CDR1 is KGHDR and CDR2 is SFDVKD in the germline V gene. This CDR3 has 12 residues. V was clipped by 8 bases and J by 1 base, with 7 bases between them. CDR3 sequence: CATMGPQETQYF. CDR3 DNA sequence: TGTGCCACCATGGGGCCCCAAGAGACCCAGTACTTC.

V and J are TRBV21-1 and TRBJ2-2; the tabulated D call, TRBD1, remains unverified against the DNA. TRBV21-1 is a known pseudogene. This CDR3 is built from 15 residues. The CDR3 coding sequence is TGTGCCAGCAGCGACTACAGGGGTGACACCGGGGAGCTGTTTTTT. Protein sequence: CASSDYRGDTGELFF.

The chain's CDR3 is CASSSLTRPNTEAFF. The DNA for the CDR3 is TGTGCCAGCAGCTCCCTTACTAGACCGAACACTGAAGCTTTCTTT. The chain links TRBV11-1 to TRBJ1-1, with D hard to call. V was shortened by 4 bases and J by 1 base, with 13 bases between the two germline ends. This CDR3 comprises 15 residues. The germline gives CDR1 SGHAT, CDR2 FQDESV (reference sequence).

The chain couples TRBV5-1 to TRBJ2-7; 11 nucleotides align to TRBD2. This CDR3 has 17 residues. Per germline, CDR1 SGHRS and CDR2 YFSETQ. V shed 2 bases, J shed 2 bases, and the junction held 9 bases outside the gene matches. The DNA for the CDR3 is TGCGCCAGCAGCTTATACGGACTAGCGGGTCCTACCTACGAGCAGTACTTC. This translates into CASSLYGLAGPTYEQYF.

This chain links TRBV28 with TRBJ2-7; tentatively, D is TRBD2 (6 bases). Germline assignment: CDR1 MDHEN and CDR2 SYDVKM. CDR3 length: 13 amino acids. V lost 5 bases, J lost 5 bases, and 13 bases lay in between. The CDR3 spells CASSPTLANEQYF. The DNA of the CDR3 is TGTGCCAGCAGTCCGACGCTAGCGAACGAGCAGTACTTC.

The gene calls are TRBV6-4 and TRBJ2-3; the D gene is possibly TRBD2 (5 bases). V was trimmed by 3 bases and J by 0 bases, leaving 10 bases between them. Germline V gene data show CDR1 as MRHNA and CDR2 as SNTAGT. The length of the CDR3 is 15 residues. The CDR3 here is CASSDSGSSTDTQYF. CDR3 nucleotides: TGTGCCAGCAGTGATTCGGGGTCCAGCACAGATACGCAGTATTTT.

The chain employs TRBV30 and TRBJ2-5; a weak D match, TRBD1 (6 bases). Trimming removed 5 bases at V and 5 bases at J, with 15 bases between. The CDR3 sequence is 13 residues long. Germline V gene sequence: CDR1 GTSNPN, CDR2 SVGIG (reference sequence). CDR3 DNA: TGTGCCTGGGGAACAGGGCCGGGGGAGACCCAGTACTTC. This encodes CAWGTGPGETQYF.

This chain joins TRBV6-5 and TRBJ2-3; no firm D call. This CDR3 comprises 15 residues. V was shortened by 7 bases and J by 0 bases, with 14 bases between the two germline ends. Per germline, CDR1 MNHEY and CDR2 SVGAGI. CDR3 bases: TGTGCCAGCACTTGGGCCGCTCCTAGCACAGATACGCAGTATTTT. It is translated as CASTWAAPSTDTQYF.

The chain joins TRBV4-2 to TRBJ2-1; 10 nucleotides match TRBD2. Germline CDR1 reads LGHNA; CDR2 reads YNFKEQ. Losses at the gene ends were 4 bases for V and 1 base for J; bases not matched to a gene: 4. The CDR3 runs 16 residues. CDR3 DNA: TGTGCCAGCAGCCTCCGACTAGCGGGTTCCTACAATGAGCAGTTCTTC. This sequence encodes CASSLRLAGSYNEQFF.

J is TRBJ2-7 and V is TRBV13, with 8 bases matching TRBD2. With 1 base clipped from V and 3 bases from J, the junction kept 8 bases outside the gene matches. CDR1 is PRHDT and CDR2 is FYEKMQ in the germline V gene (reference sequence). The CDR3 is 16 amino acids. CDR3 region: CASSLAPAGEFYEQYF. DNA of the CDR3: TGTGCCAGCAGCTTAGCCCCAGCGGGGGAATTCTACGAGCAGTACTTC. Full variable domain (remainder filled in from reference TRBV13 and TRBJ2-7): AAGVIQSPRHLIKEKRETATLKCYPIPRHDTVYWYQQGPGQDPQFLISFYEKMQSDKGSIPDRFSAQQFSDYHSELNMSSLELGDSALYFCASSLAPAGEFYEQYFGPGTRLTVT.

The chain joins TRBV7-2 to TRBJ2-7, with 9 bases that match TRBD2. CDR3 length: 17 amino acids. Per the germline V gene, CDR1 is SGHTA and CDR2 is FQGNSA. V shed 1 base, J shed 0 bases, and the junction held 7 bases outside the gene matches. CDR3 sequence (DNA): TGTGCCAGCAGCTTAGTCACTAGCGGGCGCTTCTCCTACGAGCAGTACTTC. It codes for CASSLVTSGRFSYEQYF.

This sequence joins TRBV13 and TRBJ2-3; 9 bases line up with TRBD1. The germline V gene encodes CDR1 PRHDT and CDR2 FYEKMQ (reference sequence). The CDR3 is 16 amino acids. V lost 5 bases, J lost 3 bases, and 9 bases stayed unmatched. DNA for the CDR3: TGTGCCAGCAGCCTGACAGGGGGAGACGTTACAGATACGCAGTATTTT. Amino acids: CASSLTGGDVTDTQYF.

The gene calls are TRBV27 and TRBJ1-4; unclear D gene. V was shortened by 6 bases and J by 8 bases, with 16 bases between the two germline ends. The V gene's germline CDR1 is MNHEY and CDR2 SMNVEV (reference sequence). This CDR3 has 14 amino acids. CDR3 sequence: CASSSGGIYEKLFF. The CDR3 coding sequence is TGTGCCAGCAGCTCAGGAGGGATTTACGAAAAACTGTTTTTT. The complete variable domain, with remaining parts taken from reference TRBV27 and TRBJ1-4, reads EAQVTQNPRYLITVTGKKLTVTCSQNMNHEYMSWYRQDPGLGLRQIYYSMNVEVTDKGDVPEGYKVSRKEKRNFPLILESPSPNQTSLYFCASSSGGIYEKLFFGSGTQLSVL.

The CDR3 here is CASSESTGGEGTGELFF. The CDR3 DNA reads as TGCGCCAGCAGTGAGTCGACAGGGGGCGAGGGCACCGGGGAGCTGTTTTTT. V is TRBV10-1 and J is TRBJ2-2; 10 bases fit TRBD1. In germline, CDR1 is WNHNN, CDR2 SYGVQD (reference sequence). The CDR3 contains 17 residues. Germline trimming cut 0 bases from V and 4 bases from J; bases unmatched to any gene: 5.